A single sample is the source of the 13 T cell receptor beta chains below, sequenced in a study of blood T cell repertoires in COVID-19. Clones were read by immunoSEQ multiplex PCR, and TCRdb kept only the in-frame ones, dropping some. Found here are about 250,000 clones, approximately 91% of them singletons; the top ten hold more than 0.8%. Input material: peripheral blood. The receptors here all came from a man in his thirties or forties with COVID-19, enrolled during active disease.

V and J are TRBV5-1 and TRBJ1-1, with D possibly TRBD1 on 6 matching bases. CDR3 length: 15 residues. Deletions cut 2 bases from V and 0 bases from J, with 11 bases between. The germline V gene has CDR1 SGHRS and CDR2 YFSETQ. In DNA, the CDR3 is TGCGCCAGCAGCTTTCAGGGGACCCTGAACACTGAAGCTTTCTTT. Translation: CASSFQGTLNTEAFF.

This CDR3 reads CASRGLGQETGELFF. The CDR3 DNA reads as TGTGCCAGCAGGGGCCTAGGACAGGAAACCGGGGAGCTGTTTTTT. The chain employs TRBV2 and TRBJ2-2, with TRBD1 identical over 7 bases. CDR1 is SNHLY and CDR2 is FYNNEI in the germline V gene. The CDR3 runs 15 residues. The ends lost 6 bases at V and 5 bases at J; junction bases unmatched: 9. Combining the CDR3 with reference TRBV2 and TRBJ2-2 gives the whole variable domain EPEVTQTPSHQVTQMGQEVILRCVPISNHLYFYWYRQILGQKVEFLVSFYNNEISEKSEIFDDQFSVERPDGSNFTLKIRSTKLEDSAMYFCASRGLGQETGELFFGEGSRLTVL.

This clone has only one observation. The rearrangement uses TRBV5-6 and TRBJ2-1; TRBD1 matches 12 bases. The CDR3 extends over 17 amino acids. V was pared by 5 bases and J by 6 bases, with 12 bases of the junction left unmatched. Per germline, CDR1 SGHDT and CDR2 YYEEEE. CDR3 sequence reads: CASSLRGTGGERNEQFF. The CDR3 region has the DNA TGTGCCAGCAGTCTTCGGGGGACAGGGGGCGAACGCAATGAGCAGTTCTTC. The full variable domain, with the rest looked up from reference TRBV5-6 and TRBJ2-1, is DAGVTQSPTHLIKTRGQQVTLRCSPKSGHDTVSWYQQALGQGPQFIFQYYEEEERQRGNFPDRFSGHQFPNYSSELNVNALLLGDSALYLCASSLRGTGGERNEQFFGPGTRLTVL.

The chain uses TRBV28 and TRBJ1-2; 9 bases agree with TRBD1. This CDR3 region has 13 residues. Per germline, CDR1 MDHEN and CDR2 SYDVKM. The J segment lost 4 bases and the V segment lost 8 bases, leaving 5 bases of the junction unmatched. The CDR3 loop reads CASLQGAVYGYTF. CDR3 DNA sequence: TGTGCCAGCCTACAGGGGGCGGTCTATGGCTACACCTTC.

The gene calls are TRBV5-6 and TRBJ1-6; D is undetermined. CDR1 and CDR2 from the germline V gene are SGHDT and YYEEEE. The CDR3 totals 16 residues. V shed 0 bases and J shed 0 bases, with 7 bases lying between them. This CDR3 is CASSLAGNSYNSPLHF. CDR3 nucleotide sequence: TGTGCCAGCAGCTTGGCAGGAAACTCCTATAATTCACCCCTCCACTTT. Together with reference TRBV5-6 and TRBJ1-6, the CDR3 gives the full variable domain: DAGVTQSPTHLIKTRGQQVTLRCSPKSGHDTVSWYQQALGQGPQFIFQYYEEEERQRGNFPDRFSGHQFPNYSSELNVNALLLGDSALYLCASSLAGNSYNSPLHFGNGTRLTVT.

CDR3: CASSLRRGFGTDEQFF. Written as DNA, the CDR3 is TGTGCCAGCAGTCTAAGGAGGGGCTTCGGTACGGATGAGCAGTTCTTC. The V and J genes are TRBV11-2 and TRBJ2-1, with a tentative D call TRBD2 (6 bases). Germline V CDR1 and CDR2: SGHAT, FQNNGV. Trimming took 6 bases from V and 8 from J, leaving 23 bases between them. This CDR3 is built from 16 residues.

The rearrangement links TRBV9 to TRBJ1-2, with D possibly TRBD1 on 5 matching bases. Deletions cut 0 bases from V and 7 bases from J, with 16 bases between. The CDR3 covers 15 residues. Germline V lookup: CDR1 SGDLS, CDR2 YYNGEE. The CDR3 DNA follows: TGTGCCAGCAGCGTAGCGGCTCAGGGTTATGGTGGCTACACCTTC. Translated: CASSVAAQGYGGYTF.

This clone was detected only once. The chain's CDR3 is CASTTTGSNEKLFF. CDR3 sequence (DNA): TGTGCCAGTACCACGACAGGGAGTAATGAAAAACTGTTTTTT. The V gene is TRBV19, the J gene TRBJ1-4, with 7 bases lining up with TRBD1. The CDR3 covers 14 residues. The germline CDR1 and CDR2 sequences are LNHDA and SQIVND (reference sequence). The V segment lost 7 bases and the J segment 4 bases; nucleotides outside the gene matches: 6.

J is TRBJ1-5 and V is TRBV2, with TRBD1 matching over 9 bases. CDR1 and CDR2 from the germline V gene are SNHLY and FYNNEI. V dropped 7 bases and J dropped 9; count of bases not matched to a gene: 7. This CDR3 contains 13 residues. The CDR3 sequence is CASTRTGVWPQHF. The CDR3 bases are TGTGCCAGCACTCGGACAGGGGTCTGGCCCCAGCATTTT.

CDR3 residues: CASTSAPGQGAILETQYF. CDR3 nucleotides: TGTGCCAGCACCTCGGCCCCGGGACAGGGGGCGATCTTGGAGACCCAGTACTTC. The rearrangement uses TRBV18 and TRBJ2-5, with 12 bases that match TRBD1. Germline CDR1 is KGHSH and CDR2 is LQKENI. J was trimmed by 5 bases and V by 8 bases; bases with no gene match: 18. The CDR3 has 18 residues.

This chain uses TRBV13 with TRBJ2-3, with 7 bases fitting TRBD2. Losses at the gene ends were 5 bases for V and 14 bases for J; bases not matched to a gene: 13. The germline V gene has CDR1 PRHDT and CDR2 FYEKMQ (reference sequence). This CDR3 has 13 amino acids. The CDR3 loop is CASSPRTSWGSYF. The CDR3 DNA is TGTGCCAGCAGCCCCCGGACTAGTTGGGGGTCGTATTTT.

CDR3 residues: CSVVGTGGGFAGYTF. Written as DNA, the CDR3 is TGCAGCGTTGTGGGGACAGGGGGCGGGTTCGCCGGCTACACCTTC. J is TRBJ1-2 and V is TRBV29-1, with 12 bases identical to TRBD1. The ends lost 4 bases at V and 8 bases at J; junction bases unmatched: 11. This CDR3 is built from 15 residues. Germline CDR1 and CDR2: SQVTM and ANQGSEA.

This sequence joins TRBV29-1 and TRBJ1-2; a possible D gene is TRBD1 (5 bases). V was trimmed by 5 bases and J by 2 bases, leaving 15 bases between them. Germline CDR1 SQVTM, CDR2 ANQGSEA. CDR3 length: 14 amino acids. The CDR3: CSVFPGSGNYGYTF. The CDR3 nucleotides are TGCAGCGTTTTTCCTGGATCAGGGAACTATGGCTACACCTTC.